Sequencing of this T cell receptor (beta chain) was carried out in a study of T cell repertoires in cytomegalovirus infection. Notes on the study in general: CMV-specific TCR beta clonotypes restricted by HLA-C dominated the ex vivo response.

TCRdb passed the reads through MiXCR, listing each CDR3 protein once. The table lists roughly 760,000 distinct CDR3 sequences, roughly 36% of them singletons, with about 2.8% in the top ten. Note on this clonotype: Its antigen is unknown.

The receptor was derived from a human donor in good health (CMV status not recorded). Some clones in this sample may be carry-over from other donors' samples. Sequencing was performed on PBMCs.

CDR3 DNA: TGTGCCAGCAGTTTGGATCTGGGGGGTATGGATGAGCAGTTCTTC. It specifies CASSLDLGGMDEQFF. This chain joins TRBV12-3 or TRBV12-4 and TRBJ2-1, with D possibly being TRBD2 (6 bases). The CDR3 length is 15 residues. The V end was cut by 3 bases, the J end by 8 bases, with 17 bases between.